The 25 T cell receptor beta chains below come from one sample, sequenced in a study of blood T cells in healthy people across ages. PCR was performed a second time for about 7 to 12 cycles using a sample-barcoded 5' primer and a J-beta primer mix. MiXCR was run by TCRdb on the 5' RACE reads, yielding one entry per CDR3 protein. The table includes 710,000 or so distinct CDR3 sequences, approximately 31% detected once. Sequencing was performed on blood. These TCRs come from an elderly woman in good health.

This clonotype was observed once. The chain links TRBV5-1 to TRBJ2-5, with D perhaps matching TRBD1 or TRBD2 (5 bases each). From germline, CDR1 is SGHRS and CDR2 YFSETQ. V was cut by 3 bases and J by 2 bases, with 14 bases left in between. This CDR3 has 15 residues. DNA for the CDR3: TGCGCCAGCAGCTGGGGGATGGCAGATCAAGAGACCCAGTACTTC. Amino acids: CASSWGMADQETQYF. The full variable domain, in which reference TRBV5-1 and TRBJ2-5 provide the parts outside the CDR3, is KAGVTQTPRYLIKTRGQQVTLSCSPISGHRSVSWYQQTPGQGLQFLFEYFSETQRNKGNFPGRFSGRQFSNSRSEMNVSTLELGDSALYLCASSWGMADQETQYFGPGTRLLVL.

This clonotype was recorded at least ten times. An end of the junction does not agree with germline; a read error may underlie this. J is TRBJ2-3 and V is TRBV7-7; TRBD2 is a possible D gene (7 bases). Per germline, CDR1 SSHAT and CDR2 FNYEAQ (reference sequence). This CDR3 contains 14 residues. The CDR3: CASSLGGGPDTQYF. In DNA, the CDR3 is TGTGCTAGCAGCTTAGGGGGGGGGCCAGATACGCAGTATTTT.

This clonotype was picked up a small number of times. A much more abundant neighbour one base away suggests this may be a read error. The V gene is TRBV29-1, the J gene TRBJ2-7; 13 bases fit TRBD2. V lost 5 bases and J lost 7; bases outside the gene matches: 8. This CDR3 is 14 amino acids long. Germline V lookup: CDR1 SQVTM, CDR2 ANQGSEA. This chain's CDR3 is CSVTGLAGLDEQYF. The DNA of the CDR3 is TGCAGCGTTACGGGACTAGCGGGGTTGGATGAGCAGTACTTC.

To note about this clonotype: A much larger clone differs from this one at a single base, so this may be a read error. The chain carries TRBV10-3 and TRBJ1-6, with 12 nucleotides matching TRBD1. From germline, CDR1 is ENHRY and CDR2 SYGVKD. The CDR3 loop spans 17 amino acids. The CDR3 region has the DNA TGTGCCATCAGTCCCGGGACAGGGGGCAGGAGAAATTCACCCCCCCACTTT. Translating gives CAISPGTGGRRNSPPHF.

This clonotype was observed at least ten times. CDR3 in amino acids: CASSWPGQGANEQFF. Here the CDR3 DNA reads TGTGCCAGCAGCTGGCCGGGACAGGGGGCGAATGAGCAGTTCTTC. The rearrangement joins TRBV5-6 to TRBJ2-1; TRBD1 matches 12 bases. J lost 7 bases, V lost 3 bases, and 5 bases had no gene match. The CDR3 has 15 residues. Germline CDR1 SGHDT, CDR2 YYEEEE.

This clonotype was detected only a few times. The V call is TRBV3-1, the J call TRBJ1-1, with D possibly TRBD1 on 6 matching bases. CDR1 and CDR2 (germline): LGHDT, YNNKEL (reference sequence). Trimming took off 2 bases at V and 7 bases at J, with 11 bases between the two ends. The CDR3 totals 13 residues. The CDR3 DNA reads TGTGCCAGCAGCCAAACCCCCAGGGGTGAAGCTTTCTTT. Its protein product is CASSQTPRGEAFF.

In regard to this clonotype: Germline and junction disagree at one end, which may indicate a read error. The chain couples TRBV27 to TRBJ1-1, with D perhaps TRBD1 (6 bases). Germline V gene data show CDR1 as MNHEY and CDR2 as SMNVEV (reference sequence). CDR3 length equals 15 residues. In nucleotides, the CDR3 is TGTGTCAGCAGTTTATTTTCAGGGGCAAACACTGAAGCTTTCTTT. Protein: CVSSLFSGANTEAFF.

This clonotype was observed many times. The chain uses TRBV4-3 and TRBJ1-2; D possibly corresponds to TRBD1 (5 bases). The ends were cut back, 0 bases at V and 8 bases at J, with 16 bases in the middle. The CDR3 extends over 15 amino acids. Germline V gene data show CDR1 as LGHNA and CDR2 as YSLEER. The CDR3 coding sequence is TGCGCCAGCAGCCAAGATCTTGGGGGTACTCGGGGCTACACCTTC. Protein product: CASSQDLGGTRGYTF.

The V gene is TRBV28, the J gene TRBJ2-5; 12 bases are a match to TRBD2. Trimming took 5 bases from V and 1 from J; bases not matched to a gene: 5. The V gene's germline CDR1 is MDHEN and CDR2 SYDVKM. The length of the CDR3 is 16 residues. The CDR3 loop is CASSGLAGQFQETQYF. As DNA, the CDR3 is TGTGCCAGCAGTGGACTAGCGGGGCAGTTCCAAGAGACCCAGTACTTC.

For this clonotype: An end of the junction does not agree with germline; a read error may underlie this. V and J are TRBV28 and TRBJ1-3; 8 bases align to TRBD1. From germline, CDR1 is MDHEN and CDR2 SYDVKM. This CDR3 region has 15 residues. CDR3 coding DNA: TGTGCCAGCAGTCTCGGGACAGGATATGGAAACACCGTATATTTT. This sequence encodes CASSLGTGYGNTVYF.

As regards this clonotype: Possible read error: a much larger clone is one base away. The rearrangement uses TRBV20-1 and TRBJ2-1; 10 bases are a match to TRBD2. CDR1 and CDR2 from the germline V gene are DFQATT and SNEGSKA (reference sequence). The CDR3 is 14 residues long. CDR3 sequence (DNA): TGCAGTGCCCGCCCGAGCGGGGGGGCCGGGGAGCAGGTCTTC. This codes for CSARPSGGAGEQVF.

In the case of this clonotype: A much larger clone differs from this one at a single base, so this may be a read error. This CDR3 is missing its conserved last phenylalanine or tryptophan, likely due to a read error. The chain couples TRBV28 to TRBJ2-4, with TRBD2 as a possible D gene (5 bases). Per the germline V gene, CDR1 is MDHEN and CDR2 is SYDVKM. V shed 3 bases and J shed 6 bases, with 9 bases lying between them. The CDR3 length is 13 residues. CDR3 coding DNA: TGTGCCAGCAGTTTCGGCCGGGGAAACATTCAGTACTTA. Protein sequence: CASSFGRGNIQYL.

This clonotype appeared many times. CDR3 residues: CASSLSSGAGVNYGYTF. The CDR3 coding sequence is TGTGCCAGCAGCTTAAGTTCAGGGGCAGGGGTTAACTATGGCTACACCTTC. This sequence joins TRBV7-3 and TRBJ1-2; a weak D match, TRBD1 (6 bases). The V end was cut by 1 base, the J end by 1 base, with 16 bases between. The CDR3 runs 17 residues. CDR1 is SGHTA and CDR2 is FQGTGA in the germline V gene.

This clonotype appeared many times. The chain joins TRBV5-1 to TRBJ2-7, with 9 bases that match TRBD1. CDR3 length equals 16 residues. With V trimmed by 4 bases and J by 0 bases, 8 bases remained unmatched. Germline V gene sequence: CDR1 SGHRS, CDR2 YFSETQ. CDR3 loop: CASSSHRGPFSYEQYF. In DNA form, the CDR3 reads TGCGCCAGCAGCAGCCACAGGGGGCCATTCTCCTACGAGCAGTACTTC.

This clonotype occurred many times. V and J are TRBV6-2 or TRBV6-3 and TRBJ2-7, with 8 bases identical to TRBD1. V shed 4 bases and J 1 base; nucleotides not matched to a gene: 3. The CDR3 spans 14 residues. The V gene's germline CDR1 is MNHEY and CDR2 SVGEGT. The DNA for the CDR3 is TGTGCCAGCAGTTCCCGACAGGGGTCCTACGAGCAGTACTTC. This encodes CASSSRQGSYEQYF.

The chain combines TRBV20-1 with TRBJ1-2, with D uncertain. Per germline, CDR1 DFQATT and CDR2 SNEGSKA (reference sequence). CDR3 length equals 10 residues. V lost 0 bases, J lost 7 bases, and 3 bases lay in between. The chain's CDR3 is CSARDRGYTF. The CDR3 DNA is TGCAGTGCTAGAGATCGTGGCTACACCTTC.

This clonotype has a single count. This clone may be a read error of a much larger clone one base away. The chain has TRBV24-1 and TRBJ2-3; TRBD1 aligns across 11 bases. This CDR3 spans 16 amino acids. Germline values: CDR1 KGHDR, CDR2 SFDVKD. The J segment lost 6 bases and the V segment lost 3 bases, leaving 7 bases of the junction unmatched. This CDR3 reads CATSDRTGGHWDTQYF. DNA for the CDR3: TGTGCCACCAGTGATCGGACAGGGGGCCATTGGGATACGCAGTATTTT.

This clonotype showed up just a few times. This may stem from a read error, because a much larger clone lies one nucleotide away. The chain carries TRBV7-7 and TRBJ2-1; D possibly corresponds to TRBD2 (6 bases). Germline V gene data show CDR1 as SSHAT and CDR2 as FNYEAQ (reference sequence). This CDR3 is built from 15 residues. CDR3 coding DNA: TGTGCTAGCAGCCGGGAGCCTGTTGGAGGGGATGAGCAGTTCTTC. This translates into CASSREPVGGDEQFF.

This chain connects TRBV18 to TRBJ1-5; 7 bases agree with TRBD1. Germline V lookup: CDR1 KGHSH, CDR2 LQKENI. J gave up 11 bases and V 0 bases, and 4 bases lay outside the gene matches. The CDR3 has 13 residues. Here the CDR3 DNA reads TGTGCCAGCTCACCACCCAATCAGGGGGCCCAGCATTTT. Its protein is CASSPPNQGAQHF.

This clonotype occurred many times. V is TRBV5-1 and J is TRBJ2-1; D is undetermined. There are 12 residues in the CDR3. Trimming removed 4 bases from V and 6 bases from J, with 8 bases in between. Germline V gene lookup returns CDR1 SGHRS and CDR2 YFSETQ. The CDR3 is CASSHTINEQFF. The CDR3 DNA sequence: TGCGCCAGCAGCCATACTATCAATGAGCAGTTCTTC.

This clonotype was counted only a few times. The chain couples TRBV30 to TRBJ1-5; 8 nucleotides align to TRBD1. After removal of 2 bases from V and 5 bases from J, the junction contained 11 bases not matched to a gene. From germline, CDR1 is GTSNPN and CDR2 SVGIG (reference sequence). The CDR3 is made up of 16 amino acids. The DNA for the CDR3 is TGTGCCTGGAGTTTTACGGGCAGGGGGCAGGATCAGCCCCAGCATTTT. Amino acids: CAWSFTGRGQDQPQHF.

This clonotype showed up many times. The CDR3 bases are TGCAGCGTTGAAGGGAGCAAGGCTGGTAACTATGGCTACACCTTC. Protein: CSVEGSKAGNYGYTF. The V call is TRBV29-1, the J call TRBJ1-2; D not resolved. The CDR3 runs to 15 residues. Per the germline V gene, CDR1 is SQVTM and CDR2 is ANQGSEA. Trimming took off 1 base at V and 1 base at J, with 13 bases between the two ends.

This clonotype was detected many times. The rearrangement joins TRBV5-1 to TRBJ1-5, with D maybe TRBD1 (5 bases). The CDR3 has 15 residues. The germline V gene encodes CDR1 SGHRS and CDR2 YFSETQ. The V gene lost 4 bases and the J gene lost 0 bases, with 11 bases spanning the gap. CDR3 region: CASSPGTTSNQPQHF. The DNA for the CDR3 is TGCGCCAGCAGCCCCGGGACCACTAGCAATCAGCCCCAGCATTTT.

The J gene is TRBJ1-6, the V gene TRBV6-6; TRBD1 is a possible D gene (5 bases). Germline V gene data show CDR1 as MNHNY and CDR2 as SVGAGI (reference sequence). The V gene lost 8 bases and the J gene lost 6 bases, with 14 bases spanning the gap. The CDR3 has 14 residues. The CDR3 region is CASHGAAANSPLHF. The CDR3 region has the DNA TGTGCCAGCCATGGGGCTGCGGCTAATTCACCCCTCCACTTT.

This clonotype was seen a few times. The gene calls are TRBV21-1 and TRBJ2-3; TRBD2 is the table's D call, not checked against the DNA. TRBV21-1 is classified as a pseudogene. CDR3 size: 16 residues. The CDR3 nucleotides read TGTGCCAGCAACCCTCTGGAACAGCTTAGCACAGATACGCAGTATTTT. Protein sequence: CASNPLEQLSTDTQYF.